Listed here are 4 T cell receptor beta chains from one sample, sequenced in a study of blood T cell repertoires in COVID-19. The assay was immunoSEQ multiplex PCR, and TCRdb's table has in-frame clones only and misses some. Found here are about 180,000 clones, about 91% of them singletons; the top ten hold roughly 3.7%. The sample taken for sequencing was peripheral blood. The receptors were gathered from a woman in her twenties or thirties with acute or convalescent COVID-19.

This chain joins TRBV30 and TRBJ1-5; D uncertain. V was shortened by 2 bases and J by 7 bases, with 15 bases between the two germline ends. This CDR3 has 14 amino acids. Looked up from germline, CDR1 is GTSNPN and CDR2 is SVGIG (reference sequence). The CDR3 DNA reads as TGTGCCTGGAGTAATAGGGATGCGGGCCAGCCCCAGCATTTT. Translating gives CAWSNRDAGQPQHF.

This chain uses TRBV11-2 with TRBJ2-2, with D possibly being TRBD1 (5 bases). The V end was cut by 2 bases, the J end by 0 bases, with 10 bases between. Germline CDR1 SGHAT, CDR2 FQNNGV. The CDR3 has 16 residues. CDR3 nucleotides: TGTGCCAGCAGCTTATACCCCAGGGCGAACACCGGGGAGCTGTTTTTT. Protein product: CASSLYPRANTGELFF.

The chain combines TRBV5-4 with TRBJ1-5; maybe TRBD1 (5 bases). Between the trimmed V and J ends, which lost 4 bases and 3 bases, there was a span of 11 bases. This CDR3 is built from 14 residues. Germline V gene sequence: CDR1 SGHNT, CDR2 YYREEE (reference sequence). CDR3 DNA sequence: TGTGCCAGCAGCGTCGGGGGGTTCAATCAGCCCCAGCATTTT. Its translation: CASSVGGFNQPQHF. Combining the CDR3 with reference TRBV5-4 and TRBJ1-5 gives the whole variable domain ETGVTQSPTHLIKTRGQQVTLRCSSQSGHNTVSWYQQALGQGPQFIFQYYREEENGRGNFPPRFSGLQFPNYSSELNVNALELDDSALYLCASSVGGFNQPQHFGDGTRLSIL.

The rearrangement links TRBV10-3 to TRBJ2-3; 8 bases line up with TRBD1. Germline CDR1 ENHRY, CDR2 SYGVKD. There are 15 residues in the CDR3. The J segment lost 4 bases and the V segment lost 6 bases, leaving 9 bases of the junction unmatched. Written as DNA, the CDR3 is TGTGCCATCAGCAACCTCGGACAGGGACCAGATACGCAGTATTTT. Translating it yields CAISNLGQGPDTQYF.